This TCR beta chain was identified during a study of identical twins. Trimming cost V 4 bases and J 11 bases; bases outside gene matches: 10. Looked up from germline, CDR1 is LGHDT and CDR2 is YNNKEL (reference sequence). This CDR3 region has 15 residues. TCRdb reanalysed the 5' RACE reads using MiXCR and keeps one entry per CDR3 protein. The sample has around 1.7 million distinct CDR3 sequences, roughly a third seen once. Sequencing used cord blood. This TCR was sampled from a newborn girl in good health. The chain has TRBV3-1 and TRBJ2-2; TRBD2 matches at 10 bases. Here the CDR3 reads CASSLGLAASVELFF. The CDR3 DNA sequence: TGTGCCAGCAGCCTTGGACTAGCGGCAAGCGTAGAGCTGTTTTTT.